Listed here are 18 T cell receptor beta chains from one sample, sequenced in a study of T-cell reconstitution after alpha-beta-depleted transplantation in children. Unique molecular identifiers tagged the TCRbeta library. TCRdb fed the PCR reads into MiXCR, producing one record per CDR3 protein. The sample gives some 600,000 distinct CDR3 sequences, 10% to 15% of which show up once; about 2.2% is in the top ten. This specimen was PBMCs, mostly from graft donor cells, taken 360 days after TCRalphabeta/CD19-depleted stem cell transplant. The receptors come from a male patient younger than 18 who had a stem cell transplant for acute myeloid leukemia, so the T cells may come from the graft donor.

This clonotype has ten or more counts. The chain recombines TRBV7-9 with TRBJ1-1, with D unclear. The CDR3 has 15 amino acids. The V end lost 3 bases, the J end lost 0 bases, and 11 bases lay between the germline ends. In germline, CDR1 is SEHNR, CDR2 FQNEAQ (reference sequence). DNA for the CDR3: TGTGCCAGCAGCTTGCAGCAAAGGATGAACACTGAAGCTTTCTTT. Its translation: CASSLQQRMNTEAFF. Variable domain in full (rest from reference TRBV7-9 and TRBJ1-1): DTGVSQNPRHKITKRGQNVTFRCDPISEHNRLYWYRQTLGQGPEFLTYFQNEAQLEKSRLLSDRFSAERPKGSFSTLEIQRTEQGDSAMYLCASSLQQRMNTEAFFGQGTRLTVV.

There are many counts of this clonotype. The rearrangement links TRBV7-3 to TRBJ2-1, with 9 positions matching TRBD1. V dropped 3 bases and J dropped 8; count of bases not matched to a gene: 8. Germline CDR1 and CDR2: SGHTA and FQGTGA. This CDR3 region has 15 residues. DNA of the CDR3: TGTGCCAGCAGCTTGGGGGGACAGGGATTCGATGAGCAGTTCTTC. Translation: CASSLGGQGFDEQFF. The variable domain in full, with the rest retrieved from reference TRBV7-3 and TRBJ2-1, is GAGVSQTPSNKVTEKGKYVELRCDPISGHTALYWYRQSLGQGPEFLIYFQGTGAADDSGLPNDRFFAVRPEGSVSTLKIQRTERGDSAVYLCASSLGGQGFDEQFFGPGTRLTVL.

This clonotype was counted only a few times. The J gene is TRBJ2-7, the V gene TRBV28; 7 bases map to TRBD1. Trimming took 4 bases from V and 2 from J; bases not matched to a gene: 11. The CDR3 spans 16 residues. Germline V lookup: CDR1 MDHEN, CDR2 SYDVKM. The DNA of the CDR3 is TGTGCCAGCAGTTCCCCCTGGGACAGTGGAGCCTACGAGCAGTACTTC. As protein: CASSSPWDSGAYEQYF.

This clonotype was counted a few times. CDR3 DNA: TGCAGTGCTAGAGATCCATCCCAAGATACGCAGTATTTT. It codes for CSARDPSQDTQYF. The chain carries TRBV20-1 and TRBJ2-3; D is uncertain. Germline CDR1 reads DFQATT; CDR2 reads SNEGSKA (reference sequence). This CDR3 comprises 13 residues. V gave up 0 bases and J gave up 5 bases, with 9 bases separating them.

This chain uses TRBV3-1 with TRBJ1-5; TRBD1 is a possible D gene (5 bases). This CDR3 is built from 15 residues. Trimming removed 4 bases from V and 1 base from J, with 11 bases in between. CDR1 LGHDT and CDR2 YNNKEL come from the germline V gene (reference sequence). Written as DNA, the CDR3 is TGTGCCAGCAGCCCGCAGGGTTTGAGCAATCAGCCCCAGCATTTT. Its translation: CASSPQGLSNQPQHF. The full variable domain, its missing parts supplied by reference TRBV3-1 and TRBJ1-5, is DTAVSQTPKYLVTQMGNDKSIKCEQNLGHDTMYWYKQDSKKFLKIMFSYNNKELIINETVPNRFSPKSPDKAHLNLHINSLELGDSAVYFCASSPQGLSNQPQHFGDGTRLSIL.

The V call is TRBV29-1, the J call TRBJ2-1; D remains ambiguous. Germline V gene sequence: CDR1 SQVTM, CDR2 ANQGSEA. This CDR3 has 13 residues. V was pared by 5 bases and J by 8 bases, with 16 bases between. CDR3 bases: TGCAGCGTTTCTGACCGGTCCCCCGATGAGCAGTTCTTC. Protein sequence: CSVSDRSPDEQFF.

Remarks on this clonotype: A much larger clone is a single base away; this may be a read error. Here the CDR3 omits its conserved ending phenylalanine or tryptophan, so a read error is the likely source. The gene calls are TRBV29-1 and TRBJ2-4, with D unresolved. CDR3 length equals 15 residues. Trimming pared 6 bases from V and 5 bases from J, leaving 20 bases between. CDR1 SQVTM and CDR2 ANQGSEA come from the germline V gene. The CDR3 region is CSVEYVRSEENIQYY. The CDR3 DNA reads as TGCAGCGTCGAGTATGTCAGGTCCGAGGAAAACATTCAGTACTAC.

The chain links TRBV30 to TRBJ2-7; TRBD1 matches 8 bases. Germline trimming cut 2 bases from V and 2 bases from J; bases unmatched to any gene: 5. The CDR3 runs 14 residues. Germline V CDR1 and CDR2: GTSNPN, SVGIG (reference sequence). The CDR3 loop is CAWSRGQGPYEQYF. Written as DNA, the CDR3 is TGTGCCTGGAGTCGAGGACAGGGCCCCTACGAGCAGTACTTC.

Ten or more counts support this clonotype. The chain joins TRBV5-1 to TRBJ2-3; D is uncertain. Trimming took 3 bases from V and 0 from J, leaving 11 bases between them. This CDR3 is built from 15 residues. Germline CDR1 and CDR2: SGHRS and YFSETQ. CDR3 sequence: CASSSSGPSTDTQYF. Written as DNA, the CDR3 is TGCGCCAGCAGCTCATCCGGGCCGAGCACAGATACGCAGTATTTT. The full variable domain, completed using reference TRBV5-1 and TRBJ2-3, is KAGVTQTPRYLIKTRGQQVTLSCSPISGHRSVSWYQQTPGQGLQFLFEYFSETQRNKGNFPGRFSGRQFSNSRSEMNVSTLELGDSALYLCASSSSGPSTDTQYFGPGTRLTVL.

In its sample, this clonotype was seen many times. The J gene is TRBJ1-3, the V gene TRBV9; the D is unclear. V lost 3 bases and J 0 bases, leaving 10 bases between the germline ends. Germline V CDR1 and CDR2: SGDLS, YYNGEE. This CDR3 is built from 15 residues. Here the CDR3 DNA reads TGTGCCAGCAGCGCAATCGGGGTCTCTGGAAACACCATATATTTT. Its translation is CASSAIGVSGNTIYF.

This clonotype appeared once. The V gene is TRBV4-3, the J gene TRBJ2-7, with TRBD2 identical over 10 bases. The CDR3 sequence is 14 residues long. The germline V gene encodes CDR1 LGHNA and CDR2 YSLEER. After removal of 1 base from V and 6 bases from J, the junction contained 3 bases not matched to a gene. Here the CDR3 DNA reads TGCGCCAGCAGCCAAGGTGTAGCGGGAGGCGAGCAGTACTTC. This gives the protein CASSQGVAGGEQYF.

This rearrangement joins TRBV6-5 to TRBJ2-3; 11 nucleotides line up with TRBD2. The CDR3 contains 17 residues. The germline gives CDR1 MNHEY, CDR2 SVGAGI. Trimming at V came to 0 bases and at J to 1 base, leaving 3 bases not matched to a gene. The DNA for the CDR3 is TGTGCCAGCAGTTACTCGAGACTAGCGGGGCGCACAGATACGCAGTATTTT. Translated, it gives CASSYSRLAGRTDTQYF.

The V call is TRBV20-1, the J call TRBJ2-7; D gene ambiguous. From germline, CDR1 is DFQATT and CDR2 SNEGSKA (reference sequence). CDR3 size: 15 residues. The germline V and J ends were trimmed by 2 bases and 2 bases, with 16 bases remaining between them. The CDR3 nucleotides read TGCAGTGCTAGAACTGACCACTCAGGCACCTACGAGCAGTACTTC. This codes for CSARTDHSGTYEQYF.

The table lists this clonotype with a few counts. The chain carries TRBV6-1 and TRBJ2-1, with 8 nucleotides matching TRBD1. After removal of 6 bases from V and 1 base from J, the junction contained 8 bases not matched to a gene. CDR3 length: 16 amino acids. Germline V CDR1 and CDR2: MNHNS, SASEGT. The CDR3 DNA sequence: TGTGCCAGCAGCCTCCGGACAGGGTGGTCCTACAATGAGCAGTTCTTC. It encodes CASSLRTGWSYNEQFF.

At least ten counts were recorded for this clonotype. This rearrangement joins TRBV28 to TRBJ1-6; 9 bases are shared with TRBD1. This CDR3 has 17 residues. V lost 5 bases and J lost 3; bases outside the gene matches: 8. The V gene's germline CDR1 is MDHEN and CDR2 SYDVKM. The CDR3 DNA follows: TGTGCCAGCAGTAAGGGACAGGGTCTGGTCTATAATTCACCCCTCCACTTT. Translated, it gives CASSKGQGLVYNSPLHF.

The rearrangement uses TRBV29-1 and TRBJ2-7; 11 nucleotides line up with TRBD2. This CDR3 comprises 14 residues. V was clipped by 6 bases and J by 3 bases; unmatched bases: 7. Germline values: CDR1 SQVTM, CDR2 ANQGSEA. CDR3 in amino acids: CSVAGTSGVYEQYF. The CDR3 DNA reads TGCAGCGTCGCCGGGACTAGCGGCGTCTACGAGCAGTACTTC.

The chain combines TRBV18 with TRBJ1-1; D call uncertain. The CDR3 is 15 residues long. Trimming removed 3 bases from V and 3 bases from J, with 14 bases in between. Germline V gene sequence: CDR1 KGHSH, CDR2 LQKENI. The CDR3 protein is CASSPTGPKDTEAFF. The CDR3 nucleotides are TGTGCCAGCTCACCGACTGGGCCAAAGGACACTGAAGCTTTCTTT.

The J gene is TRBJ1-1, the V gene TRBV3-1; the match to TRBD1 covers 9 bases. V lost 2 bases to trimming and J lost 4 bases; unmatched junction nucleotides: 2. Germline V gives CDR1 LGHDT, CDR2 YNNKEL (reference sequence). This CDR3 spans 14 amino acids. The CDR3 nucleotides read TGTGCCAGCAGCCAACAGACAGGGGGCACTGAAGCTTTCTTT. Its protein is CASSQQTGGTEAFF.